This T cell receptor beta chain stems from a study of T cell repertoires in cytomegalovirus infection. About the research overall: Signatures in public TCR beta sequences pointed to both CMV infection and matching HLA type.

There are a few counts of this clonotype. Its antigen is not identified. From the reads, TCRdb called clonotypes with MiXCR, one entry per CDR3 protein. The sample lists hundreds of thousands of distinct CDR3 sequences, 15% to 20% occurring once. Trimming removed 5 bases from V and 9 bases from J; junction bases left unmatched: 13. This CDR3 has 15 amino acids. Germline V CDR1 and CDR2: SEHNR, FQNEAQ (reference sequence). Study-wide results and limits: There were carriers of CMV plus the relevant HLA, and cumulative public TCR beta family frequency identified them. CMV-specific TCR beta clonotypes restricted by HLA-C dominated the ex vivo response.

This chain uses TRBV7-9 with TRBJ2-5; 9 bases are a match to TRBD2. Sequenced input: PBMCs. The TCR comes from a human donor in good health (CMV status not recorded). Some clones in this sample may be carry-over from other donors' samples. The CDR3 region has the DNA TGTGCCAGCAGCACGGTAGCGGGGGAGGATCGGGCCCAGTACTTC. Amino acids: CASSTVAGEDRAQYF.